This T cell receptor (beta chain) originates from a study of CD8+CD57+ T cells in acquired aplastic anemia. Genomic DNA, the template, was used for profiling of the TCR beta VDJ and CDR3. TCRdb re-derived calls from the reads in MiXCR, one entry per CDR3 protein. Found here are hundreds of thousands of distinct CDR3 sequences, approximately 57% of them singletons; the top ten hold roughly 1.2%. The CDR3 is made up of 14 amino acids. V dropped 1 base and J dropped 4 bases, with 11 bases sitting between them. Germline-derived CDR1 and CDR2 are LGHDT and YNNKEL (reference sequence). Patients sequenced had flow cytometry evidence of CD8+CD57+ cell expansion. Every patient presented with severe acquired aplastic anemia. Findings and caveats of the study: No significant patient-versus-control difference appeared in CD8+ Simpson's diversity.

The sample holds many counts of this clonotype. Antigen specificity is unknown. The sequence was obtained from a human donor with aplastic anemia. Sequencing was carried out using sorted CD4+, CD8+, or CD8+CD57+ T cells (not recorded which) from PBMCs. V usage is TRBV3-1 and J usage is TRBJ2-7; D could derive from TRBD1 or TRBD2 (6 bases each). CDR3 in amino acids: CASSQVGGRYEQYF. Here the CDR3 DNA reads TGTGCCAGCAGCCAAGTCGGGGGCAGATACGAGCAGTACTTC.